The 16 T cell receptor beta chains below were found in one sample sequenced in a study of T cells in Graves' hyperthyroidism and ophthalmopathy. Amplification of TCR beta CDR3 regions used RNA as the template. The TCR CDR3 was amplified in a first-round RT-PCR using the HTBI primer set. TCRdb independently ran MiXCR on the multiplex PCR reads; one entry per CDR3 protein. The table records 350,000 to 450,000 distinct CDR3 sequences, about 15% of them present only once. Sequencing was done on a sample of blood. Receptor source: a woman aged 60-75 years with Graves' hyperthyroidism.

This chain links TRBV20-1 with TRBJ2-7; D unresolved. CDR1 is DFQATT and CDR2 is SNEGSKA in the germline V gene (reference sequence). Trimming removed 5 bases at V and 2 bases at J, with 19 bases between. This CDR3 contains 15 residues. DNA of the CDR3: TGCAGTGCTGGAAGCAATCGAGCGTTTCCCTACGAGCAGTACTTC. It yields the protein CSAGSNRAFPYEQYF.

A few counts support this clonotype. This chain connects TRBV4-1 to TRBJ1-1; D is possibly TRBD1 (5 bases). The V end was cut by 3 bases, the J end by 1 base, with 15 bases between. The V gene's germline CDR1 is MGHRA and CDR2 YSYEKL. The CDR3 is 16 amino acids. The CDR3 is CASSHWGELANTEAFF. CDR3 bases: TGCGCCAGCAGCCACTGGGGCGAGTTAGCGAACACTGAAGCTTTCTTT.

There are many counts of this clonotype. This chain uses TRBV5-5 with TRBJ2-1; 9 positions match TRBD2. The CDR3 consists of 15 residues. J was trimmed by 7 bases and V by 2 bases; bases with no gene match: 7. Per germline, CDR1 SGHKS and CDR2 YYEKEE (reference sequence). In nucleotides, the CDR3 is TGTGCCAGCAGCTTACGTATTACTAGCGGGAATGAGCAGTTCTTC. Translating it yields CASSLRITSGNEQFF.

V usage is TRBV4-2 and J usage is TRBJ2-7; 7 bases are a match to TRBD2. Germline V lookup: CDR1 LGHNA, CDR2 YNFKEQ. Trimming took 0 bases from V and 0 from J; bases not matched to a gene: 5. This CDR3 spans 16 amino acids. Here the CDR3 DNA reads TGTGCCAGCAGCCAAGATCCCCGCGGGGGCTCCTACGAGCAGTACTTC. Translation gives CASSQDPRGGSYEQYF.

This clonotype has just a few counts. The chain has TRBV10-1 and TRBJ2-4; D not resolved. This CDR3 has 16 amino acids. Deletions cut 6 bases from V and 2 bases from J, with 17 bases between. Germline CDR1 reads WNHNN; CDR2 reads SYGVQD (reference sequence). Here the CDR3 reads CASRAPAPRPKNIQYF. CDR3 coding DNA: TGCGCCAGCAGAGCACCCGCCCCCCGGCCCAAAAACATTCAGTACTTC.

V and J are TRBV7-3 and TRBJ2-1; D unresolved. V was pared by 1 base and J by 6 bases, with 10 bases between. The V gene's germline CDR1 is SGHTA and CDR2 FQGTGA. The CDR3 spans 14 residues. Here the CDR3 DNA reads TGTGCCAGCAGCTTAATACTCACCAGCAATGAGCAGTTCTTC. Translated: CASSLILTSNEQFF.

This clonotype has more than one count but fewer than ten. This chain joins TRBV28 and TRBJ1-3, with D tentatively TRBD1 (6 bases). From germline, CDR1 is MDHEN and CDR2 SYDVKM. There are 13 residues in the CDR3. V was trimmed by 6 bases and J by 5 bases, leaving 11 bases between them. In nucleotides, the CDR3 is TGTGCCAGCAGCGAACAGGGAAGAAACACCATATATTTT. This encodes CASSEQGRNTIYF.

There are a few counts of this clonotype. The chain employs TRBV12-3 or TRBV12-4 and TRBJ2-1, with no clear D. This CDR3 contains 15 residues. The V end was cut by 5 bases, the J end by 1 base, with 12 bases between. CDR3 nucleotide sequence: TGTGCCAGCAGTACCCGGGCTGGGTCCTACAATGAGCAGTTCTTC. This translates into CASSTRAGSYNEQFF.

This clonotype was detected only a few times. The genes are TRBV19 and TRBJ2-4, with a possible D match to TRBD2 (6 bases). V lost 5 bases to trimming and J lost 3 bases, with 17 bases between them. CDR1 and CDR2 from the germline V gene are LNHDA and SQIVND (reference sequence). The CDR3 contains 16 residues. CDR3 sequence: CASSPTRREFKNIQYF. CDR3 in DNA: TGTGCCAGTAGTCCAACGAGGAGGGAATTCAAAAACATTCAGTACTTC.

There are many counts of this clonotype. The chain links TRBV7-2 to TRBJ1-1; D is unclear. Germline assignment: CDR1 SGHTA and CDR2 FQGNSA. The CDR3 sequence is 14 residues long. V gave up 2 bases and J gave up 1 base, with 8 bases separating them. The CDR3: CASSLFSGNTEAFF. The CDR3 nucleotides are TGTGCCAGCAGCTTATTCTCCGGGAACACTGAAGCTTTCTTT.

A few counts support this clonotype. V and J are TRBV6-1 and TRBJ2-7; TRBD1 is a possible D gene (6 bases). The CDR3 consists of 16 residues. Germline-derived CDR1 and CDR2 are MNHNS and SASEGT. V lost 6 bases and J 0 bases, leaving 18 bases between the germline ends. For the CDR3, the DNA is TGTGCCAGCAGGCCCCAGACAGGCGCAAGCTCCTACGAGCAGTACTTC. This translates into CASRPQTGASSYEQYF.

This clonotype was counted at least ten times. V and J are TRBV28 and TRBJ1-5, with 9 bases matching TRBD1. This CDR3 comprises 17 residues. Trimming removed 5 bases from V and 7 bases from J; junction bases left unmatched: 15. Germline CDR1 is MDHEN and CDR2 is SYDVKM. In DNA, the CDR3 is TGTGCCAGCAGTCCATACAGGGGGCTCGGGAGAAGACAGCCCCAGCATTTT. This sequence encodes CASSPYRGLGRRQPQHF.

This clonotype appeared many times. V gene TRBV2 combines with J gene TRBJ2-4; D call uncertain. The V gene lost 7 bases and the J gene lost 0 bases, with 10 bases spanning the gap. The CDR3 is 14 residues long. CDR1 and CDR2 (germline): SNHLY, FYNNEI. CDR3 residues: CASTQPLAKNIQYF. DNA of the CDR3: TGTGCCAGCACTCAGCCATTAGCCAAAAACATTCAGTACTTC.

This clonotype was detected ten times or more. This sequence joins TRBV28 and TRBJ2-3, with a weak D call TRBD2 (7 bases). There are 15 residues in the CDR3. Germline V gives CDR1 MDHEN, CDR2 SYDVKM. The germline V and J ends were trimmed by 4 bases and 7 bases, with 18 bases remaining between them. The CDR3 DNA follows: TGTGCCAGCAGTTCGGGGGGCACCGTGGGGAATACGCAGTATTTT. Encoded protein: CASSSGGTVGNTQYF.

Many counts were recorded for this clonotype. The chain has TRBV9 and TRBJ2-1; 8 bases map to TRBD2. Germline values: CDR1 SGDLS, CDR2 YYNGEE. The CDR3 is 15 amino acids. Trimming removed 1 base from V and 2 bases from J; junction bases left unmatched: 2. CDR3 nucleotides: TGTGCCAGCAGCGTAACGGGAGGGCCCTACAATGAGCAGTTCTTC. Protein sequence: CASSVTGGPYNEQFF. Looking up the rest from reference TRBV9 and TRBJ2-1 gives the full variable domain: DSGVTQTPKHLITATGQRVTLRCSPRSGDLSVYWYQQSLDQGLQFLIQYYNGEERAKGNILERFSAQQFPDLHSELNLSSLELGDSALYFCASSVTGGPYNEQFFGPGTRLTVL.

This chain uses TRBV12-5 with TRBJ1-5; TRBD1 agrees at 8 bases. The CDR3 is 16 residues long. Germline V gene sequence: CDR1 LGHNT, CDR2 FRNRAP. Trimming took 0 bases from V and 5 from J; bases not matched to a gene: 6. CDR3 region: CASGLVLAGGDQPQHF. In DNA, the CDR3 is TGTGCTAGTGGTTTGGTTTTGGCAGGGGGCGATCAGCCCCAGCATTTT.